The source of this TCR beta chain is a study of regulatory T cells in long-lasting Graves disease. Investigators prepared the TCR beta libraries by applying iRepertoire HTBI primers and Arm-PCR of CDR3 regions. One entry per CDR3 protein results from TCRdb running MiXCR on the multiplex PCR reads. This sample has 420,000 or so distinct CDR3 sequences, with 20% to 30% found just once. This clonotype appeared many times. The antigen is not known. Whole-study findings and limits: Newly diagnosed Graves' patients exceeded persistent ones in TCR diversity. When disease was persistent, TRBV28, TRBJ1-2 and TRBJ2-5 were the favored segments. Persistent patients shared more public clonotypes (2,741) than newly diagnosed patients (over 900).

CDR1 is SGHTA and CDR2 is FQGNSA in the germline V gene. This CDR3 has 14 residues. With 1 base removed from V and 1 base from J, the gap between germline ends came to 7 bases. As for time point: persistent/refractory GD, antithyroid drugs over 5 years with positive TRAb. PBMC-derived RNA was used for the TCR library. An endocrinology department in Xi'an, China, supplied the patients. The chain uses TRBV7-2 and TRBJ1-1, with D unclear. This receptor was obtained from a female donor with Graves disease. The sequences come from peripheral blood mononuclear cells (PBMCs), collected when the disease was refractory, from a patient treated with antithyroid drugs. CDR3 sequence reads: CASSLVPENTEAFF. CDR3 bases: TGTGCCAGCAGCTTAGTTCCAGAGAACACTGAAGCTTTCTTT. The whole variable domain, remainder taken from reference TRBV7-2 and TRBJ1-1, is GAGVSQSPSNKVTEKGKDVELRCDPISGHTALYWYRQSLGQGLEFLIYFQGNSAPDKSGLPSDRFSAERTGGSVSTLTIQRTQQEDSAVYLCASSLVPENTEAFFGQGTRLTVV.